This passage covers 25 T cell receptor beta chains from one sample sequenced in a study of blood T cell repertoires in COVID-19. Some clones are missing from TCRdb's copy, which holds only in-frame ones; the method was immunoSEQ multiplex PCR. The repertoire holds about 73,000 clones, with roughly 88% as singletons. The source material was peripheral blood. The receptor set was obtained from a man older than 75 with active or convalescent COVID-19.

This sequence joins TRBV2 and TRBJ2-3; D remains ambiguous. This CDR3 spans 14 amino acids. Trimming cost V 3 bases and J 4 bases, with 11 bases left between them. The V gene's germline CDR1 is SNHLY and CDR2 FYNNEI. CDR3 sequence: CASSDNRWPDTQYF. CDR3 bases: TGTGCCAGCAGTGATAACAGATGGCCAGATACGCAGTATTTT.

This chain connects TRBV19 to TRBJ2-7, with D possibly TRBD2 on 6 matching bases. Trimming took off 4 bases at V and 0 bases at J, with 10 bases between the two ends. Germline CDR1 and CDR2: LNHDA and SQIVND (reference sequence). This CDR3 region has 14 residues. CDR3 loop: CASSRTGSSYEQYF. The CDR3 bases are TGTGCCAGTAGTAGGACCGGGAGCTCCTACGAGCAGTACTTC.

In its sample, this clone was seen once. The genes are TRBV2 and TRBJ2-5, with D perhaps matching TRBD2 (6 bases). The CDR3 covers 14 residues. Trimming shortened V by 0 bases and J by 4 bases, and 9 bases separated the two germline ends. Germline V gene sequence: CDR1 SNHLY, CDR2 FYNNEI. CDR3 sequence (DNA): TGTGCCAGCAGTGAAGCCCGGAGGGGAGAGACCCAGTACTTC. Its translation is CASSEARRGETQYF.

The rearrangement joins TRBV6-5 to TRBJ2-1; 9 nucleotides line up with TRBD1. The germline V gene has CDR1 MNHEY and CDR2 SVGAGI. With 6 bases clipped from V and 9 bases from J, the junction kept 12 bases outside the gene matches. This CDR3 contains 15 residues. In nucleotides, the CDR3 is TGTGCCAGCAGGGACCCGGGACAGGGAAGGGGTGAGCAGTTCTTC. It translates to CASRDPGQGRGEQFF.

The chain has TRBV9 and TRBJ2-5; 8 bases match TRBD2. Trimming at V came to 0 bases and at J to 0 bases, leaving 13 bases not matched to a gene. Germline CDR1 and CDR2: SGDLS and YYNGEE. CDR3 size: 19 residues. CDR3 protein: CASSVVSGSSDQYQETQYF. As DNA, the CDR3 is TGTGCCAGCAGCGTAGTGAGCGGGAGTTCTGATCAGTACCAAGAGACCCAGTACTTC.

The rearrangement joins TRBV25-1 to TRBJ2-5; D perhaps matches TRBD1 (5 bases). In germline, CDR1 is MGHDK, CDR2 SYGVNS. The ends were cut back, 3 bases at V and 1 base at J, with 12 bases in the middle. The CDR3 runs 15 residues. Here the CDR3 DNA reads TGTGCCAGCAGTGATCTGGCGGACATCCAAGAGACCCAGTACTTC. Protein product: CASSDLADIQETQYF.

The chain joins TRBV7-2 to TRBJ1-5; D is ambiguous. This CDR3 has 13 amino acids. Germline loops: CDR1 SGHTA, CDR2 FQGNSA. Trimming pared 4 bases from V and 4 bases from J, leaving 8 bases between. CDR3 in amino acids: CASSYQQNQPQHF. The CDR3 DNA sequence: TGTGCCAGCAGCTATCAACAAAATCAGCCCCAGCATTTT.

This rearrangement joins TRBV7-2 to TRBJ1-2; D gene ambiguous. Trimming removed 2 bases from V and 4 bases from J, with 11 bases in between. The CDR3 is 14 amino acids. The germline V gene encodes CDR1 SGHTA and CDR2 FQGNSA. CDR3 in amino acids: CASSLQGALYGYTF. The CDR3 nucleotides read TGTGCCAGCAGCTTACAAGGAGCCCTCTATGGCTACACCTTC.

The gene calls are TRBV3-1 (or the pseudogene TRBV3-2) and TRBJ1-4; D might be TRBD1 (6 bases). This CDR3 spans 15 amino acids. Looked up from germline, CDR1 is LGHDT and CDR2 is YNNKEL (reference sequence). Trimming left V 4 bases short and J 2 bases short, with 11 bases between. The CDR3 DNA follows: TGTGCCAGCAGCCTCGGACAGATCACTAATGAAAAACTGTTTTTT. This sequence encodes CASSLGQITNEKLFF.

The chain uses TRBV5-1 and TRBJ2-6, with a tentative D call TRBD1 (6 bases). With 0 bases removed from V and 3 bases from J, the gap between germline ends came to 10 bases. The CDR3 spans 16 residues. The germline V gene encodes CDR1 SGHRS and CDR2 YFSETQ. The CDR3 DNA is TGCGCCAGCAGCTTGGCCGGCAGGGGTGGGGCCAACGTCCTGACTTTC. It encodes CASSLAGRGGANVLTF.

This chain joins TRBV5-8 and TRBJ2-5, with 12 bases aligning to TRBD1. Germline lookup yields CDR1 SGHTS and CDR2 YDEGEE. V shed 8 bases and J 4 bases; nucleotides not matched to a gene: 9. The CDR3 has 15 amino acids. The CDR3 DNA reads TGTGCCAGAAAGAAGGGGACAGGGGGCTTAGAGACCCAGTACTTC. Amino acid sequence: CARKKGTGGLETQYF.

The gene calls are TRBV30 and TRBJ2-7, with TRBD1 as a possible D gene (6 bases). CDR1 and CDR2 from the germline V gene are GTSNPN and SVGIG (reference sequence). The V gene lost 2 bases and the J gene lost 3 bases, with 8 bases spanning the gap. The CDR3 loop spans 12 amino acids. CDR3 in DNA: TGTGCCTGGAGTAGGGACATCTACGAGCAGTACTTC. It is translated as CAWSRDIYEQYF.

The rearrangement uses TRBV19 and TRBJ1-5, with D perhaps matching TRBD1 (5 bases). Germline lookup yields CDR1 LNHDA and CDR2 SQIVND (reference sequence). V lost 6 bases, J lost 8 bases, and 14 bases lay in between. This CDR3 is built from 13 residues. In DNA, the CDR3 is TGTGCCAGTAGACAGGACCAGCTGGAGCCCCAGCATTTT. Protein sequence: CASRQDQLEPQHF.

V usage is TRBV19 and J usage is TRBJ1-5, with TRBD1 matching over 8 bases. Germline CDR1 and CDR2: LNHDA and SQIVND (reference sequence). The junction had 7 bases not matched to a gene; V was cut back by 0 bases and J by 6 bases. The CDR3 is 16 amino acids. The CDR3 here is CASSIDLLTGGQPQHF. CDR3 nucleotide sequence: TGTGCCAGTAGTATAGATCTTCTCACAGGGGGTCAGCCCCAGCATTTT.

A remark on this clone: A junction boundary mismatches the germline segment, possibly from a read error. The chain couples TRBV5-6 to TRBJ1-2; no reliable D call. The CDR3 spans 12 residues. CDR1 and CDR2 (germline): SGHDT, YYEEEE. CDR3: CASSLDRDGHTF. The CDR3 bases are TGTGCCAGCAGCTTGGATCGGGATGGCCACACCTTC.

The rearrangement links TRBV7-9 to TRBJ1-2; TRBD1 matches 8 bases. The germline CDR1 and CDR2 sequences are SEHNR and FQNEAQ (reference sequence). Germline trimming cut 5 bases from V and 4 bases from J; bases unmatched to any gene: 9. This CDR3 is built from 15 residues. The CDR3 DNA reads TGTGCCAGCAGCACCCTCAGGGGGCTCGGCTATGGCTACACCTTC. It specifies CASSTLRGLGYGYTF.

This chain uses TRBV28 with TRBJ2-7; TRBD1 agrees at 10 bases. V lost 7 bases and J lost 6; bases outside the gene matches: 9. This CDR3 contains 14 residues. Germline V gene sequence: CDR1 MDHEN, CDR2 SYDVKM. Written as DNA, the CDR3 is TGTGCCAGCATCCGGGACAGGGGTGTTGGCGAGCAGTACTTC. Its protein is CASIRDRGVGEQYF. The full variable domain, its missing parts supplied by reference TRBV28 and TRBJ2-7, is DVKVTQSSRYLVKRTGEKVFLECVQDMDHENMFWYRQDPGLGLRLIYFSYDVKMKEKGDIPEGYSVSREKKERFSLILESASTNQTSMYLCASIRDRGVGEQYFGPGTRLTVT.

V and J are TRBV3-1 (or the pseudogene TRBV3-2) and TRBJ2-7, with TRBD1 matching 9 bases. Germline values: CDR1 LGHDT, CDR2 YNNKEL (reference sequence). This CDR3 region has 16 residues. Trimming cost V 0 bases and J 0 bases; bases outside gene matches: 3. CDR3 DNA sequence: TGTGCCAGCAGCCAAGATATGGGACAGGGCTCCTACGAGCAGTACTTC. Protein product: CASSQDMGQGSYEQYF.

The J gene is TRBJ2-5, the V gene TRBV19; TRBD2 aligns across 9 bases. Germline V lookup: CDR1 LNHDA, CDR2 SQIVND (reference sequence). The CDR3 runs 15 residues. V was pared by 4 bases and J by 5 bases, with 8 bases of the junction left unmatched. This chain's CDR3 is CASSSQGLADETQYF. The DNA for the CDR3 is TGTGCCAGTAGTAGCCAGGGACTAGCCGATGAGACCCAGTACTTC.

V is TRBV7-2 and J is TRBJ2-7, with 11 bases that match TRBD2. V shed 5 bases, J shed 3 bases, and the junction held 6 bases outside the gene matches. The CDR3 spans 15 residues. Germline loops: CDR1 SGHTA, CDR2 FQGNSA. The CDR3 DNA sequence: TGTGCCAGCAGCCCCAGACTAGCGGGACACTACGAGCAGTACTTC. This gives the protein CASSPRLAGHYEQYF.

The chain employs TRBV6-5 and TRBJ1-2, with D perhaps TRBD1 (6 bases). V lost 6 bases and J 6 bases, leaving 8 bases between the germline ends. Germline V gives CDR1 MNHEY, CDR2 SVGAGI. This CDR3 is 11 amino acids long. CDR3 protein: CASRRDNGYTF. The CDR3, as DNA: TGTGCCAGCAGAAGGGACAATGGCTACACCTTC.

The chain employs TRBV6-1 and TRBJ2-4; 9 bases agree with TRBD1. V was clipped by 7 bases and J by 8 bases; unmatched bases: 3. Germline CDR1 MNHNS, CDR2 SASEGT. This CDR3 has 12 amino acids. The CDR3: CASTRQGDIQYF. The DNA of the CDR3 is TGTGCCAGCACTCGACAGGGGGACATTCAGTACTTC.

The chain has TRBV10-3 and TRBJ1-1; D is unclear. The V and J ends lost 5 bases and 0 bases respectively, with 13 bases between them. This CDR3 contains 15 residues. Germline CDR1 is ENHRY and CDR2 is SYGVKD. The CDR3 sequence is CAISPGSIMNTEAFF. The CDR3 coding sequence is TGTGCCATCAGTCCGGGTTCAATCATGAACACTGAAGCTTTCTTT.

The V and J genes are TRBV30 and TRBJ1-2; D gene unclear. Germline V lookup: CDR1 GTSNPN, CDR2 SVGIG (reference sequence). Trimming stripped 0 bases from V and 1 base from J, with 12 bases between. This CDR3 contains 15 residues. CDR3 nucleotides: TGTGCCTGGAGTGTTGGGAGGCGAGATAACTATGGCTACACCTTC. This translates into CAWSVGRRDNYGYTF.

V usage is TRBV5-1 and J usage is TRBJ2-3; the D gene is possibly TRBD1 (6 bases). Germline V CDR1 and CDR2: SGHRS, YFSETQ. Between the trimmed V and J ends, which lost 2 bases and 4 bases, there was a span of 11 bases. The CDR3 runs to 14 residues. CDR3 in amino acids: CASSFPGAPDTQYF. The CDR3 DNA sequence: TGCGCCAGCAGCTTCCCAGGGGCCCCAGATACGCAGTATTTT.